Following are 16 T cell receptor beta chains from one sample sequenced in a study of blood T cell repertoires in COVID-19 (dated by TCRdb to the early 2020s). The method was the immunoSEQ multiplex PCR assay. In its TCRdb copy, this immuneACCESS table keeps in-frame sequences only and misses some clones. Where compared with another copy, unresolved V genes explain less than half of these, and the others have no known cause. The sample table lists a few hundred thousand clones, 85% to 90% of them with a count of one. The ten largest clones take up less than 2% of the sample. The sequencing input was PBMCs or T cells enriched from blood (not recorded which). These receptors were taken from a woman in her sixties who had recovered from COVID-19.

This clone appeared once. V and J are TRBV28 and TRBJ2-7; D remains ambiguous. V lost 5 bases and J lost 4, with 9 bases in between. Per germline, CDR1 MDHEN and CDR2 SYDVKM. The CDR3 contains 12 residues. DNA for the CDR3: TGTGCCAGCAGTGCGACTCTATACGAGCAGTACTTC. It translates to CASSATLYEQYF.

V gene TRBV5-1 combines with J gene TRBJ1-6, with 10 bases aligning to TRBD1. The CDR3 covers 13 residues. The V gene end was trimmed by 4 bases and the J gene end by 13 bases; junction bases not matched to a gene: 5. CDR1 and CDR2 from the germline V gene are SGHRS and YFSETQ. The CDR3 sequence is CASSPSDRGPLHF. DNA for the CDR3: TGCGCCAGCAGCCCCTCGGACAGGGGGCCCCTCCACTTT.

In DNA form, the CDR3 reads TGTGCCAGCAGCCCAACGACAGAGAACTATGGCTACACCTTC. Encoded protein: CASSPTTENYGYTF. This sequence joins TRBV11-2 and TRBJ1-2; maybe TRBD1 (5 bases). V gave up 5 bases and J gave up 2 bases, with 12 bases separating them. CDR1 is SGHAT and CDR2 is FQNNGV in the germline V gene. The CDR3 runs 14 residues.

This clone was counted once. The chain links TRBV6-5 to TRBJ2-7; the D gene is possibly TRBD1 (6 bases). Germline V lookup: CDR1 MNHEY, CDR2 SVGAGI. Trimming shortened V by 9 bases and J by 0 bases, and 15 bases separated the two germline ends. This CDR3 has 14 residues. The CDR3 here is CASGFQDSSYEQYF. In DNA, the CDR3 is TGTGCCAGTGGGTTCCAGGACAGCTCCTACGAGCAGTACTTC.

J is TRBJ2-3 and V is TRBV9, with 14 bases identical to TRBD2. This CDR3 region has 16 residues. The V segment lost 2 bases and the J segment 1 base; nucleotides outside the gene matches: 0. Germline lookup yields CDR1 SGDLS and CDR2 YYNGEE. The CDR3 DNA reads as TGTGCCAGCAGCGTGGGACTAGCGGGGGGCACAGATACGCAGTATTTT. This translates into CASSVGLAGGTDTQYF.

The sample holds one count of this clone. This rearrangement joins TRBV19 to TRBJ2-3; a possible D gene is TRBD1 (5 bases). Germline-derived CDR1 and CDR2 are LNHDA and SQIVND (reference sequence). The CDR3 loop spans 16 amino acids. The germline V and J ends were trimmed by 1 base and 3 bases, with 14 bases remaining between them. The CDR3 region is CASSIAAGSLTDTQYF. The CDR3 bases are TGTGCCAGTAGTATAGCAGCAGGGTCGCTTACAGATACGCAGTATTTT.

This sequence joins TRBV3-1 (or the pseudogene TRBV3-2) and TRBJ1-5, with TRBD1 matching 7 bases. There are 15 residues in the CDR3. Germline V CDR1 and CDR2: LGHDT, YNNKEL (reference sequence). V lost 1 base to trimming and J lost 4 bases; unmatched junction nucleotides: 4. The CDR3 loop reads CASSQGRDRNQPQHF. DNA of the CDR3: TGTGCCAGCAGCCAAGGCCGGGACAGAAATCAGCCCCAGCATTTT.

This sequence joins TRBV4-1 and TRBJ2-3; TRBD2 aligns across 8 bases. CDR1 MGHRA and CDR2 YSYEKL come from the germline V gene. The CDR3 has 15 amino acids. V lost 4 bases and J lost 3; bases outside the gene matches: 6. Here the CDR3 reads CASSLSGSFTDTQYF. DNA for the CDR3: TGCGCCAGCAGCCTAAGCGGGAGCTTTACAGATACGCAGTATTTT.

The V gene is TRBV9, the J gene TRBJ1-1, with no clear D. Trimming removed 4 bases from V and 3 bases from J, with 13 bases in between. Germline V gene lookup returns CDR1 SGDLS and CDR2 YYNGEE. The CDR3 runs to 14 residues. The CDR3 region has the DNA TGTGCCAGCAGCTATCAGTCCACCGACACTGAAGCTTTCTTT. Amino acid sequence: CASSYQSTDTEAFF.

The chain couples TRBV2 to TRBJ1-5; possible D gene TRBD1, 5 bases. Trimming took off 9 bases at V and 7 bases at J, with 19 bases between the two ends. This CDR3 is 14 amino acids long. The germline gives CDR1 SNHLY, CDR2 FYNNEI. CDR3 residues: CASNPGGSGQPQHF. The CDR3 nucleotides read TGTGCCAGTAACCCGGGGGGTTCTGGGCAGCCCCAGCATTTT.

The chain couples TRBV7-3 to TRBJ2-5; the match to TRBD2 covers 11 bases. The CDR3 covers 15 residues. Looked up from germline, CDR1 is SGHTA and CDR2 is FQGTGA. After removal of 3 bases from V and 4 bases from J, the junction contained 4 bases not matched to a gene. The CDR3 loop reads CASSFTGTSGETQYF. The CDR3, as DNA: TGTGCCAGCAGCTTTACCGGGACTAGCGGAGAGACCCAGTACTTC. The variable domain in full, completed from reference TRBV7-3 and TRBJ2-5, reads GAGVSQTPSNKVTEKGKYVELRCDPISGHTALYWYRQSLGQGPEFLIYFQGTGAADDSGLPNDRFFAVRPEGSVSTLKIQRTERGDSAVYLCASSFTGTSGETQYFGPGTRLLVL.

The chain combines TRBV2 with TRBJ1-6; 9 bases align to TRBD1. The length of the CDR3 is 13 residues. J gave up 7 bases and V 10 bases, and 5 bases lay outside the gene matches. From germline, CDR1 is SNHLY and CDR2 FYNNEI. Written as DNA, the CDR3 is TGTGCCACCAGACAGGGGGGAAATTCACCCCTCCACTTT. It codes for CATRQGGNSPLHF.

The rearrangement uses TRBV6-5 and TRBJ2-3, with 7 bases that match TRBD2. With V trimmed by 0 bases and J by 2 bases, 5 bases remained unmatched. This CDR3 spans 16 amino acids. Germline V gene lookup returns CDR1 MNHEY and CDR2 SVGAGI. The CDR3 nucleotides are TGTGCCAGCAGTTACTCGCAGCGGGGATACACAGATACGCAGTATTTT. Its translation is CASSYSQRGYTDTQYF.

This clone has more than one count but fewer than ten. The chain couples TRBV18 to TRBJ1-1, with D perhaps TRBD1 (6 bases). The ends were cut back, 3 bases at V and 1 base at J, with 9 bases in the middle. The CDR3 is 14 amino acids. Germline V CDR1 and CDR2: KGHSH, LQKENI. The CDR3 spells CASSPRGQNTEAFF. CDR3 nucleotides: TGTGCCAGCTCACCTAGGGGACAGAACACTGAAGCTTTCTTT.

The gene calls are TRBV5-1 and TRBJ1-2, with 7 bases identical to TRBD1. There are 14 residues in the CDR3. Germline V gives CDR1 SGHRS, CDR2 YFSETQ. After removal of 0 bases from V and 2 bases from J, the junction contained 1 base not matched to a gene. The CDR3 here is CASSLEGQNYGYTF. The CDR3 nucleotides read TGCGCCAGCAGCTTGGAGGGACAGAACTATGGCTACACCTTC.

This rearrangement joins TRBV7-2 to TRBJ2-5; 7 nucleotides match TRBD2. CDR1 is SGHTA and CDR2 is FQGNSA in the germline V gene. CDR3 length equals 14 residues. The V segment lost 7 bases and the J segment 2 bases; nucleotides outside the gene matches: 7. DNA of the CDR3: TGTGCCAGCACCTGGGGGGGAAAACAAGAGACCCAGTACTTC. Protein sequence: CASTWGGKQETQYF.